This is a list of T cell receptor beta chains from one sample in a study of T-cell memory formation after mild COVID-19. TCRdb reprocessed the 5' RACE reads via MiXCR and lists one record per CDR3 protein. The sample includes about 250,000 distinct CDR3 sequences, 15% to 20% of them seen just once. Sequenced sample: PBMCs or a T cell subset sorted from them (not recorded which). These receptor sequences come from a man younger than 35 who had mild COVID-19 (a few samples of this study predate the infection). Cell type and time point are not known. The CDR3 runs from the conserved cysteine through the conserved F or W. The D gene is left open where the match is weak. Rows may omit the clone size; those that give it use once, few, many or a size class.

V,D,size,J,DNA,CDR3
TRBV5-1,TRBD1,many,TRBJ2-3,TGCGCCAGCAGCTCACAGGGGGCTACAGATACGCAGTATTTT,CASSSQGATDTQYF
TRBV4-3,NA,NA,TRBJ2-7,TGCGCCAGCAGCCAAGGTATATACAGGGCTTACGAGCAGTACTTC,CASSQGIYRAYEQYF
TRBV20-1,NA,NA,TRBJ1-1,TGCAGTGCTAGATTGGGCGGCACTGAAGCTTTCTTT,CSARLGGTEAFF
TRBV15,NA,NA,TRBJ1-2,TGTGCCACCAGCAGAGATCCCGCGTCAGGCTACACCTTC,CATSRDPASGYTF
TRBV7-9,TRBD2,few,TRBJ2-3,TGTGCCAGCAGCACCGGGACTAGCGGGGGGCAGAGCACAGATACGCAGTATTTT,CASSTGTSGGQSTDTQYF
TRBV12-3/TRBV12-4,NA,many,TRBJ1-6,TGTGCCAGCAGTCTATCCCTGGGATTCTCCTATAATTCACCCCTCCACTTT,CASSLSLGFSYNSPLHF
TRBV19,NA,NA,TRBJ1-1,TGTGCCAGTGGTGGACGGCGGGAAGCTTTCTTT,CASGGRREAFF
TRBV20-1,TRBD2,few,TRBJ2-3,TGCAGTGCTAGACGGACTAGCTACACAGATACGCAGTATTTT,CSARRTSYTDTQYF
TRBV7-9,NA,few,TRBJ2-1,TGTGCCAGCAGCCGGAACAATGAGCAGTTCTTC,CASSRNNEQFF
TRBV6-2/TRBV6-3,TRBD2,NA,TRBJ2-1,TGTGCCAGCAGTTACGGGTGGCGGGGGAACTACAATGAGCAGTTCTTC,CASSYGWRGNYNEQFF
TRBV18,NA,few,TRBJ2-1,TGTGCCAGCTCCCCCAGTGGCGAGCTTGAGCAGTTCTTC,CASSPSGELEQFF
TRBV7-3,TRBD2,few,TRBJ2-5,TGTGCCAGCAGCTTAACCGCGGGGGGGCCAGAGACCCAGTACTTC,CASSLTAGGPETQYF
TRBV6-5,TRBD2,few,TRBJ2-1,TGTGCCAGCAGCTTCCCCGGACTAGCGGGGAACAATGAGCAGTTCTTC,CASSFPGLAGNNEQFF
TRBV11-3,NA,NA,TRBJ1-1,TGTGCCAGCAGCTTAAGACACCCGAACACTGAAGCTTTCTTT,CASSLRHPNTEAFF
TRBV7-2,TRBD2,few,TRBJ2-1,TGTGCCAGCAGGGTAGGGGGACTAGCTCTTAATGAGCAGTTCTTC,CASRVGGLALNEQFF
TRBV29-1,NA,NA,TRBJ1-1,TGCAGCGTTCGAATCCTGGCAGGTCAGGATGGCACTGAAGCTTTCTTT,CSVRILAGQDGTEAFF
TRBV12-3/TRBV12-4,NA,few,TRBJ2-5,TGTGCCAGCCTACTAACGGGGGAAGAGACCCAGTACTTC,CASLLTGEETQYF
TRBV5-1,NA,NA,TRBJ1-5,TGCGCCAGCAGCTTGACCGGGTCGGGCAATCAGCCCCAGCATTTT,CASSLTGSGNQPQHF
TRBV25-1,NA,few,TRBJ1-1,TGTGCCAGCAGTGAATCCCGTCAAGCTTTCTTT,CASSESRQAFF
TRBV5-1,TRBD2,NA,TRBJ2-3,TGCGCCAGCAGCGCGGGACTAGCGGGGATAGATACGCAGTATTTT,CASSAGLAGIDTQYF
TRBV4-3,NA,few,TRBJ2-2,TGCGCCAGCAGCCAACTCGTGAACACCGGGGAGCTGTTTTTT,CASSQLVNTGELFF
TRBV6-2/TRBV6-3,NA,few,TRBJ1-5,TGTGCCAGCAGTTACTGGGCTAAGCGTAGCAATCAGCCCCAGCATTTT,CASSYWAKRSNQPQHF
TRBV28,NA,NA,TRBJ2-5,TGTGCCTCTCTACAGGGCGGTGAGACCCAGTACTTC,CASLQGGETQYF
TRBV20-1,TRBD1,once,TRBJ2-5,TGCAGTGCTAAAAGTACAGGGGACCAAGAGACCCAGTACTTC,CSAKSTGDQETQYF
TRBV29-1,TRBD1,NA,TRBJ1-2,TGCAGCGTAGCCAAGACAGGGAACTATGGCTACACCTTC,CSVAKTGNYGYTF
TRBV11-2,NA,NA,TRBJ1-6,TGTGCCAGCAGCCTTTACAGCCGTATTGAGTCACCCCTCCACTTT,CASSLYSRIESPLHF
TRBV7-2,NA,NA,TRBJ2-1,TGTGCCAGCAGCTCACTAGGAATCCCCCAGTTCTTC,CASSSLGIPQFF
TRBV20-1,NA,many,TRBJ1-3,TGCAGTGCCTCCAAGGGCAGGGCTGACACCATATATTTT,CSASKGRADTIYF
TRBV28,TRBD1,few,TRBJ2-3,TGTGCCAGCAGTCTGTCGGGACAGGGGAGCACAGATACGCAGTATTTT,CASSLSGQGSTDTQYF
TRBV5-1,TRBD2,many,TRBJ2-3,TGCGCCAGCAGCTTGGTTAGCGGGGGAGATACGCAGTATTTT,CASSLVSGGDTQYF
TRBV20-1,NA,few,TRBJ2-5,TGCAGTGCTAGTCCGTATGAGACCCAGTACTTC,CSASPYETQYF
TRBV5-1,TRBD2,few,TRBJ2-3,TGCGCCAGCACCCGGGGCGGGGGGACAGATACGCAGTATTTT,CASTRGGGTDTQYF
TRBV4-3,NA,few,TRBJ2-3,TGCGCCAGCAGCCAAGATCACCGGGGTCATGAGTATTTT,CASSQDHRGHEYF
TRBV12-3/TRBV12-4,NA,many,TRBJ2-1,TGTGCCAGCAGTTTAGAAGGGAGCAGCTCCTACAATGAGCAGTTCTTC,CASSLEGSSSYNEQFF
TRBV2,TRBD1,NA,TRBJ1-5,TGTGCCAGCAGTGAGGGTGACAGGGGCGGTCAGCCCCAGCATTTT,CASSEGDRGGQPQHF
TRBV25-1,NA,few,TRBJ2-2,TGTGCCAGCAGTGAATACGGGGGCCATCCGAACACCGGGGAGCTGTTTTTT,CASSEYGGHPNTGELFF
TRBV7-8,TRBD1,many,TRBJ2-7,TGTGCCAGCAGCTTTACCGGGACAGGGGGCCACGAGCAGTACTTC,CASSFTGTGGHEQYF
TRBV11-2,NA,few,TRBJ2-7,TGTGCCAGCACGCCAGCATACGAGCAGTACTTC,CASTPAYEQYF
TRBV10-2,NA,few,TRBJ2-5,TGCGCCACCTCGGAGGGGGTAGAGACCCAGTACTTC,CATSEGVETQYF
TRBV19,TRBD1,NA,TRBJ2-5,TGTGCCACCGGGACAGTCCAAGAGACCCAGTACTTC,CATGTVQETQYF